Listed below are T cell receptor beta chains from one sample, sequenced in a study of somatic mutations in cytotoxic T cells in rheumatoid arthritis. Libraries were prepared by immunoSEQ multiplex PCR; TCRdb keeps only in-frame clonotypes and omits some of them. The table lists about 13,000 clones, 75% to 80% of them singletons. Sequencing input: CD8+ T cells sorted from blood. The source of these receptors is an adult with rheumatoid arthritis. Each CDR3 is given with its conserved first and last residue. Fields, in order: V gene, J gene, D gene, clone size, CDR3 protein, CDR3 DNA. A D gene is named only where the DNA matches it firmly. Where a row states a size, it is once, few, many or the class of an expanded clone; other rows omit it.

TRBV7-2,TRBJ1-1,.,.,CASSSWTARNTEAFF,TGTGCCAGCAGCTCCTGGACAGCTAGGAACACTGAAGCTTTCTTT
TRBV27,TRBJ2-5,.,.,CASSLFPGETQYF,TGTGCCAGCAGTCTGTTTCCCGGAGAGACCCAGTACTTC
TRBV6-1,TRBJ2-7,TRBD2,.,CASSATSGSLYEQYF,TGTGCCAGCAGTGCCACTAGCGGGAGCTTATACGAGCAGTACTTC
TRBV19,TRBJ1-1,.,.,CASSKGTEAFF,TGTGCCAGTAGCAAGGGCACTGAAGCTTTCTTT
TRBV27,TRBJ2-3,.,once,CASSLPPSFATDTQYF,TGTGCCAGCAGTTTACCTCCTAGTTTCGCCACAGATACGCAGTATTTT
TRBV27,TRBJ1-4,.,once,CASSLTGTFATNEKLFF,TGTGCCAGCAGTTTGACAGGAACATTTGCAACTAATGAAAAACTGTTTTTT
TRBV7-9,TRBJ2-2,TRBD1,.,CASSLPDRGSGELFF,TGTGCCAGCAGCTTACCCGACAGGGGGAGCGGGGAGCTGTTTTTT
TRBV2,TRBJ2-7,TRBD1,.,CASTSGTGPEQYF,TGTGCCAGCACCTCCGGGACAGGGCCCGAGCAGTACTTC
TRBV19,TRBJ1-5,.,few,CASSIGYNQPQHF,TGTGCCAGTAGTATCGGGTATAATCAGCCCCAGCATTTT
TRBV6-1,TRBJ1-5,.,large,CASSPLVDSNQPQHF,TGTGCCAGCAGCCCCCTAGTAGATAGCAATCAGCCCCAGCATTTT
TRBV15,TRBJ2-5,.,.,CATSRFGGETQYF,TGTGCCACCAGCAGATTCGGGGGAGAGACCCAGTACTTC
TRBV4-1,TRBJ2-5,TRBD2,few,CASSQGPSGRFLQYF,TGCGCCAGCAGCCAAGGCCCTAGCGGGAGATTCCTCCAGTACTTC
TRBV11-2,TRBJ2-2,TRBD2,.,CASRPTSGPPGELFF,TGTGCCAGCAGACCGACTAGCGGACCGCCCGGGGAGCTGTTTTTT
TRBV11-2,TRBJ2-7,.,few,CASSSGPTYEQYF,TGTGCCAGCAGCTCGGGACCAACCTACGAGCAGTACTTC
TRBV7-7,TRBJ2-3,.,.,CASSLGGPGDTQYF,TGTGCTAGCAGCTTAGGGGGGCCTGGGGATACGCAGTATTTT
TRBV29-1,TRBJ1-1,.,few,CSVEVENTEAFF,TGCAGCGTTGAGGTGGAAAACACTGAAGCTTTCTTT
TRBV4-1,TRBJ2-2,.,.,CASSQGPGNTGELFF,TGCGCCAGCAGCCAAGGTCCAGGGAACACCGGGGAGCTGTTTTTT
TRBV12-5,TRBJ1-5,TRBD1,.,CASGLDTLDRGEEPQHF,TGTGCTAGTGGTTTAGATACTCTGGACAGGGGAGAGGAGCCCCAGCATTTT
TRBV4-1,TRBJ2-7,TRBD2,.,CASSQGFMGGPIYEQYF,TGCGCCAGCAGCCAAGGGTTTATGGGAGGGCCAATCTACGAGCAGTACTTC
TRBV29-1,TRBJ1-2,.,.,CSVGLDGYTF,TGCAGCGTTGGACTGGATGGCTACACCTTC
TRBV10-2,TRBJ2-1,TRBD2,.,CASSESMSGGPNEQFF,TGCGCCAGCAGTGAGTCGATGTCGGGAGGGCCCAATGAGCAGTTCTTC
TRBV5-4,TRBJ1-2,TRBD1,.,CASSSHTGTGDGYTF,TGTGCCAGCAGCTCCCATACCGGGACAGGAGACGGCTACACCTTC
TRBV5-6,TRBJ1-2,.,.,CASSIAGAPRDGYTF,TGTGCCAGCAGCATCGCAGGGGCCCCACGGGATGGCTACACCTTC
TRBV28,TRBJ2-3,.,.,CASSLLGGITDTQYF,TGTGCCAGCAGTTTATTAGGGGGGATAACAGATACGCAGTATTTT
TRBV7-9,TRBJ2-7,.,.,CASSLDGGGHEQYF,TGTGCCAGCAGCTTGGATGGGGGGGGCCACGAGCAGTACTTC
TRBV11-3,TRBJ2-7,.,.,CASSARTGFSYEQYF,TGTGCCAGCAGCGCAAGGACGGGTTTCTCCTACGAGCAGTACTTC
TRBV7-9,TRBJ2-7,TRBD1,.,CASSLGDRGFYEQYF,TGTGCCAGCAGCTTAGGAGACAGGGGGTTTTACGAGCAGTACTTC
TRBV6-4,TRBJ2-5,TRBD1,.,CASSPWDRQQETQYF,TGTGCCAGCAGTCCCTGGGACAGACAGCAAGAGACCCAGTACTTC
TRBV5-4,TRBJ2-7,.,once,CASSQGTSRYEQYF,TGTGCCAGCAGCCAGGGGACATCGCGCTACGAGCAGTACTTC